Sequencing of this T cell receptor beta chain was carried out in a study of cytomegalovirus exposure and HLA in healthy donors. Findings and caveats of the study: HLA alleles were associated with around 17,000 TCR beta sequences in a later analysis at 0.05 false discovery rate. HLA-A and HLA-B allele assignments for most subjects were reportedly predicted accurately using TCR beta sequences.

Unmatched junction bases numbered 4, after V lost 5 bases and J lost 2 bases. In germline, CDR1 is LNHNV, CDR2 YYDKDF (reference sequence). This CDR3 comprises 14 residues. The PCR was carried out with 60 Vbeta primers and 13 Jbeta primers. Using immunoSEQ multiplex PCR, the repertoire was profiled, and TCRdb retains in-frame clones only, with some absent. The repertoire holds roughly 120,000 clones, 55% to 75% seen once, with roughly 1.5% in the top ten. A word on this clone: The antigen remains unidentified.

This chain joins TRBV15 and TRBJ2-7; 9 nucleotides match TRBD1. The TCR originated in a young man in good health and CMV-seropositive. The sample was PBMCs. The CDR3 is CATSGGQGTYEQYF. DNA of the CDR3: TGTGCCACCAGCGGGGGACAGGGAACCTACGAGCAGTACTTC.